Listed here are 20 T cell receptor beta chains from one sample, sequenced in a study of PD-1 blockade in classical Hodgkin lymphoma. Method: immunoSEQ multiplex PCR; TCRdb's copy keeps in-frame clones and lacks some. The top ten hold 9.8% of the sample, which has roughly 39,000 clones, 70% to 80% seen once. The time point denotes: cycle 4 day 1 (C4D1), after more than 5 weeks of nivolumab. With no exception, relapse followed autologous stem cell transplantation in all patients, and brentuximab vedotin exposure varied. The sequences come from peripheral blood mononuclear cells (PBMCs), collected before the fourth cycle of nivolumab. The source is a human donor with classical Hodgkin lymphoma.

CDR3 coding DNA: TGTGCCAGCAGGGGACTGATCAATCAGCCCCAGCATTTT. Protein sequence: CASRGLINQPQHF. V usage is TRBV6-5 and J usage is TRBJ1-5; maybe TRBD1 (5 bases). The CDR3 loop spans 13 amino acids. Germline V lookup: CDR1 MNHEY, CDR2 SVGAGI. Trimming took off 6 bases at V and 3 bases at J, with 9 bases between the two ends.

V usage is TRBV5-6 and J usage is TRBJ2-7; D unclear. The CDR3 is 11 residues long. The V gene's germline CDR1 is SGHDT and CDR2 YYEEEE. V shed 3 bases and J shed 6 bases, with 7 bases lying between them. The CDR3 nucleotides read TGTGCCAGCAGCTCGGCATTCGAGCAGTACTTC. Translation gives CASSSAFEQYF.

The chain links TRBV7-2 to TRBJ1-5, with D perhaps TRBD1 (5 bases). This CDR3 is 14 amino acids long. Deletions cut 2 bases from V and 2 bases from J, with 7 bases between. CDR1 SGHTA and CDR2 FQGNSA come from the germline V gene. The CDR3 protein is CASSLTGGNQPQHF. CDR3 nucleotides: TGTGCCAGCAGCTTAACAGGAGGCAATCAGCCCCAGCATTTT. Full variable domain (missing parts from reference TRBV7-2 and TRBJ1-5): GAGVSQSPSNKVTEKGKDVELRCDPISGHTALYWYRQSLGQGLEFLIYFQGNSAPDKSGLPSDRFSAERTGGSVSTLTIQRTQQEDSAVYLCASSLTGGNQPQHFGDGTRLSIL.

The chain has TRBV19 and TRBJ1-2, with no clear D. This CDR3 is 12 amino acids long. Germline loops: CDR1 LNHDA, CDR2 SQIVND (reference sequence). Deletions cut 7 bases from V and 4 bases from J, with 10 bases between. The DNA for the CDR3 is TGTGCCAGTACATCAATAAGCTATGGCTACACCTTC. It yields the protein CASTSISYGYTF.

CDR3 in amino acids: CASSPLYQETQYF. The CDR3 bases are TGTGCCAGCAGCCCCTTGTACCAAGAGACCCAGTACTTC. The chain carries TRBV7-6 and TRBJ2-5; the D is unclear. The CDR3 sequence is 13 residues long. Trimming took 5 bases from V and 0 from J, leaving 7 bases between them. The germline V gene encodes CDR1 SGHVS and CDR2 FNYEAQ.

This rearrangement joins TRBV19 to TRBJ1-2; 9 bases line up with TRBD1. This CDR3 is 14 amino acids long. J gave up 3 bases and V 5 bases, and 4 bases lay outside the gene matches. CDR1 LNHDA and CDR2 SQIVND come from the germline V gene (reference sequence). The chain's CDR3 is CASSLQGAYYGYTF. In DNA, the CDR3 is TGTGCCAGTAGTCTACAGGGGGCCTACTATGGCTACACCTTC.

The V and J genes are TRBV28 and TRBJ1-3, with D perhaps TRBD1 (5 bases). CDR3 length: 17 residues. Trimming cost V 3 bases and J 0 bases, with 15 bases left between them. Germline CDR1 reads MDHEN; CDR2 reads SYDVKM. As DNA, the CDR3 is TGTGCCAGCAGTTTGTGGGGGACTCAAGCCTCTGGAAACACCATATATTTT. Amino acid sequence: CASSLWGTQASGNTIYF.

This chain joins TRBV6-1 and TRBJ2-7; D gene unclear. This CDR3 has 13 amino acids. Germline CDR1 is MNHNS and CDR2 is SASEGT. CDR3 coding DNA: TGTGCGGCTACTGCCGGATCGCGCTACGAGCAGTACTTC. Translation: CAATAGSRYEQYF.

This clone was detected only a few times. This chain uses TRBV5-6 with TRBJ2-7; D ambiguous. V was clipped by 3 bases and J by 12 bases, with 19 bases between them. This CDR3 has 13 amino acids. Germline V gives CDR1 SGHDT, CDR2 YYEEEE. CDR3 sequence reads: CASSYRRNSKRYF. The CDR3 coding sequence is TGTGCCAGCAGCTATCGCAGGAATAGTAAGCGGTACTTC. Full variable domain (remainder filled in from reference TRBV5-6 and TRBJ2-7): DAGVTQSPTHLIKTRGQQVTLRCSPKSGHDTVSWYQQALGQGPQFIFQYYEEEERQRGNFPDRFSGHQFPNYSSELNVNALLLGDSALYLCASSYRRNSKRYFGPGTRLTVT.

The V gene is TRBV6-5, the J gene TRBJ2-1; maybe TRBD1 (5 bases). The CDR3 runs 15 residues. Germline V gives CDR1 MNHEY, CDR2 SVGAGI. The V end was cut by 7 bases, the J end by 4 bases, with 17 bases between. CDR3 amino acids: CASNRAGMVYNEQFF. The CDR3 DNA sequence: TGTGCCAGCAACCGGGCAGGGATGGTATACAATGAGCAGTTCTTC.

V and J are TRBV10-3 and TRBJ2-7, with D perhaps TRBD1 (5 bases). This CDR3 is built from 14 residues. The V gene lost 4 bases and the J gene lost 2 bases, with 12 bases spanning the gap. Germline-derived CDR1 and CDR2 are ENHRY and SYGVKD. The CDR3 loop is CAISGAGLPYEQYF. The CDR3 bases are TGTGCCATCAGTGGGGCAGGGCTACCCTACGAGCAGTACTTC.

The chain joins TRBV5-8 to TRBJ2-4; D assignment may be TRBD1 or TRBD2 (5 bases each). CDR1 SGHTS and CDR2 YDEGEE come from the germline V gene. This CDR3 contains 16 residues. V was pared by 4 bases and J by 7 bases, with 21 bases between. In DNA, the CDR3 is TGTGCCAGCAGCAGACCGGGACGGAGGAAAGGCAACATTCAGTACTTC. This codes for CASSRPGRRKGNIQYF.

The V call is TRBV7-9, the J call TRBJ2-7; tentative D call: TRBD1 (5 bases). The CDR3 has 12 amino acids. The germline V and J ends were trimmed by 6 bases and 2 bases, with 8 bases remaining between them. Germline CDR1 SEHNR, CDR2 FQNEAQ (reference sequence). CDR3 DNA sequence: TGTGCCAGCAGACAGGCTCCCTACGAGCAGTACTTC. It is translated as CASRQAPYEQYF. Full variable domain (missing parts from reference TRBV7-9 and TRBJ2-7): DTGVSQNPRHKITKRGQNVTFRCDPISEHNRLYWYRQTLGQGPEFLTYFQNEAQLEKSRLLSDRFSAERPKGSFSTLEIQRTEQGDSAMYLCASRQAPYEQYFGPGTRLTVT.

The chain recombines TRBV12-2 with TRBJ2-2; the table's TRBD2 call for D was not verified on the DNA. TRBV12-2 represents a pseudogene. CDR3 length: 13 amino acids. The CDR3 protein is CASRLNSNGELFF. CDR3 nucleotides: TGTGCAAGTCGCTTAAATAGCAACGGGGAGCTGTTTTTT.

This clone is a singleton in its sample. The rearrangement links TRBV28 to TRBJ1-1; no reliable D call. V shed 6 bases and J shed 5 bases, with 13 bases lying between them. CDR3 length: 13 residues. CDR1 MDHEN and CDR2 SYDVKM come from the germline V gene. CDR3 in DNA: TGTGCCAGCAGCAAAACGTCTGAAACTGAAGCTTTCTTT. Translated: CASSKTSETEAFF.

V and J are TRBV13 and TRBJ2-5, with 11 bases matching TRBD2. This CDR3 comprises 17 residues. V shed 0 bases and J 2 bases; nucleotides not matched to a gene: 5. Germline-derived CDR1 and CDR2 are PRHDT and FYEKMQ (reference sequence). The CDR3: CASSLGLAGGDQETQYF. As DNA, the CDR3 is TGTGCCAGCAGCTTAGGGCTAGCGGGGGGCGATCAAGAGACCCAGTACTTC. The variable domain in full, with the rest retrieved from reference TRBV13 and TRBJ2-5, is AAGVIQSPRHLIKEKRETATLKCYPIPRHDTVYWYQQGPGQDPQFLISFYEKMQSDKGSIPDRFSAQQFSDYHSELNMSSLELGDSALYFCASSLGLAGGDQETQYFGPGTRLLVL.

The rearrangement links TRBV18 to TRBJ1-2, with D maybe TRBD1 (6 bases). The CDR3 is made up of 14 amino acids. Germline V CDR1 and CDR2: KGHSH, LQKENI. V was trimmed by 1 base and J by 4 bases, leaving 10 bases between them. This CDR3 is CASSPQQGFYGYTF. The CDR3 bases are TGTGCCAGCTCACCACAACAGGGCTTCTATGGCTACACCTTC.

The CDR3 is CASSPQRSRPYEQYF. The CDR3 nucleotides are TGTGCCAGCAGTCCCCAACGCTCGCGGCCCTACGAGCAGTACTTC. This chain links TRBV2 with TRBJ2-7; D not certain. The CDR3 is made up of 15 amino acids. Germline loops: CDR1 SNHLY, CDR2 FYNNEI. Trimming removed 5 bases at V and 2 bases at J, with 16 bases between.

The chain links TRBV18 to TRBJ2-2, with a weak D call TRBD2 (6 bases). The CDR3 is 15 residues long. Trimming removed 3 bases at V and 1 base at J, with 9 bases between. Germline CDR1 is KGHSH and CDR2 is LQKENI. The CDR3 DNA sequence: TGTGCCAGCTCACCGGAGCGGGTGAACACCGGGGAGCTGTTTTTT. Translating it yields CASSPERVNTGELFF. Complete variable domain (other parts from reference TRBV18 and TRBJ2-2): NAGVMQNPRHLVRRRGQEARLRCSPMKGHSHVYWYRQLPEEGLKFMVYLQKENIIDESGMPKERFSAEFPKEGPSILRIQQVVRGDSAAYFCASSPERVNTGELFFGEGSRLTVL.

The chain uses TRBV28 and TRBJ2-7, with a weak D call TRBD2 (5 bases). CDR1 and CDR2 from the germline V gene are MDHEN and SYDVKM. The CDR3 runs 14 residues. V lost 1 base, J lost 2 bases, and 9 bases lay in between. The CDR3 coding sequence is TGTGCCAGCAGTTTATTGGACGGGGCCTACGAGCAGTACTTC. The encoded protein is CASSLLDGAYEQYF. The variable domain in full, with the rest retrieved from reference TRBV28 and TRBJ2-7, is DVKVTQSSRYLVKRTGEKVFLECVQDMDHENMFWYRQDPGLGLRLIYFSYDVKMKEKGDIPEGYSVSREKKERFSLILESASTNQTSMYLCASSLLDGAYEQYFGPGTRLTVT.